These 20 T cell receptor beta chains originate from one sample sequenced in a study of cytomegalovirus exposure and HLA in healthy donors. 13 Jbeta primers and 60 Vbeta primers were used for the PCR. Clones were read by immunoSEQ multiplex PCR, and TCRdb kept only the in-frame ones, dropping some. This table holds 130,000 to 150,000 clones. The material sequenced was PBMCs. Receptor source: a woman aged 50 to 60 in good health and CMV-seronegative.

This chain uses TRBV9 with TRBJ1-2; D remains unclear. Germline CDR1 reads SGDLS; CDR2 reads YYNGEE. V dropped 0 bases and J dropped 4 bases, with 10 bases sitting between them. The CDR3 covers 14 residues. In DNA form, the CDR3 reads TGTGCCAGCAGCGTAGGCGTAGGGAGCTATGGCTACACCTTC. Amino acids: CASSVGVGSYGYTF.

The V and J genes are TRBV10-2 and TRBJ1-5, with D possibly matching TRBD1 (5 bases). V gave up 0 bases and J gave up 1 base, with 7 bases separating them. The V gene's germline CDR1 is WSHSY and CDR2 SAAADI. There are 15 residues in the CDR3. The CDR3 DNA sequence: TGCGCCAGCAGTGAGTCCAGGGCGAGCAATCAGCCCCAGCATTTT. It is translated as CASSESRASNQPQHF.

The chain is built from TRBV6-5 and TRBJ2-5; tentatively, D is TRBD1 (7 bases). The J call may be mistaken, given a closer DNA end match to TRBJ2-7. This CDR3 spans 15 amino acids. Germline-derived CDR1 and CDR2 are MNHEY and SVGAGI. CDR3 coding DNA: TGTGCCAGCGCGTTTGGGGGGACAGCAGATTACGAGCAGTACTTC. The encoded protein is CASAFGGTADYEQYF.

The rearrangement uses TRBV6-1 and TRBJ2-7; perhaps TRBD1 as D (5 bases). The CDR3 extends over 14 amino acids. The germline gives CDR1 MNHNS, CDR2 SASEGT. V was shortened by 8 bases and J by 6 bases, with 20 bases between the two germline ends. The DNA for the CDR3 is TGTGCCAGCTTTGAGGACATGTTGTTACCCGAGCAGTACTTC. Amino acids: CASFEDMLLPEQYF.

The chain uses TRBV20-1 and TRBJ1-2; D perhaps matches TRBD1 (6 bases). This CDR3 has 11 residues. Looked up from germline, CDR1 is DFQATT and CDR2 is SNEGSKA (reference sequence). V was shortened by 7 bases and J by 3 bases, with 9 bases between the two germline ends. The CDR3 DNA reads as TGCAGTGGGACAGAAGACTATGGCTACACCTTC. Its protein product is CSGTEDYGYTF.

The chain employs TRBV11-3 and TRBJ1-1; no clear D gene. V was cut by 5 bases and J by 3 bases, with 10 bases left in between. This CDR3 is built from 13 residues. Germline loops: CDR1 SGHNT, CDR2 YENEEA. The CDR3 spells CASSQRGDTEAFF. The CDR3 region has the DNA TGTGCCAGCAGCCAAAGAGGAGACACTGAAGCTTTCTTT.

The chain has TRBV5-4 and TRBJ2-3, with TRBD2 matching 15 bases. Germline CDR1 is SGHNT and CDR2 is YYREEE (reference sequence). V was clipped by 4 bases and J by 5 bases; unmatched bases: 8. The CDR3 contains 17 residues. CDR3 in amino acids: CASSRTSGGDAGDTQYF. In DNA, the CDR3 is TGTGCCAGCAGCAGGACTAGCGGGGGGGACGCAGGAGATACGCAGTATTTT.

The chain recombines TRBV6-5 with TRBJ2-2; D perhaps matches TRBD2 (6 bases). The CDR3 length is 15 residues. Germline assignment: CDR1 MNHEY and CDR2 SVGAGI. V lost 4 bases to trimming and J lost 10 bases, with 19 bases between them. For the CDR3, the DNA is TGTGCCAGCAGTTCCGGGACTGTCTATCCGGCGGAGCTGTTTTTT. Translating it yields CASSSGTVYPAELFF.

The chain joins TRBV7-3 to TRBJ1-6; the D gene is possibly TRBD1 (5 bases). Germline-derived CDR1 and CDR2 are SGHTA and FQGTGA. This CDR3 region has 17 residues. The V end was cut by 5 bases, the J end by 4 bases, with 18 bases between. Here the CDR3 DNA reads TGTGCCAGCAGCACCGCGGGGGGACCCACATATAATTCACCCCTCCACTTT. It translates to CASSTAGGPTYNSPLHF.

This chain links TRBV5-6 with TRBJ2-3; 8 bases are a match to TRBD2. CDR1 is SGHDT, CDR2 YYEEEE, per germline. Trimming cost V 1 base and J 0 bases; bases outside gene matches: 1. The CDR3 has 15 amino acids. Written as DNA, the CDR3 is TGTGCCAGCAGCTTGAGCGGGAGAAGCACAGATACGCAGTATTTT. This translates into CASSLSGRSTDTQYF.

The gene calls are TRBV28 and TRBJ1-5; D is unclear. Per the germline V gene, CDR1 is MDHEN and CDR2 is SYDVKM. Trimming cost V 2 bases and J 5 bases, with 7 bases left between them. The CDR3 consists of 13 residues. CDR3 amino acids: CASSLEAYQPQHF. The CDR3, as DNA: TGTGCCAGCAGTTTAGAAGCATATCAGCCCCAGCATTTT.

The V call is TRBV5-4, the J call TRBJ1-2; 10 bases align to TRBD1. The CDR3 is 14 residues long. Trimming took 4 bases from V and 4 from J; bases not matched to a gene: 4. Germline V gives CDR1 SGHNT, CDR2 YYREEE (reference sequence). The CDR3 DNA is TGTGCCAGCAGCCGGGACAGGGGTCCCTATGGCTACACCTTC. It specifies CASSRDRGPYGYTF.

The rearrangement uses TRBV18 and TRBJ1-4, with 8 bases lining up with TRBD1. The CDR3 sequence is 16 residues long. With V trimmed by 3 bases and J by 4 bases, 7 bases remained unmatched. Looked up from germline, CDR1 is KGHSH and CDR2 is LQKENI. For the CDR3, the DNA is TGTGCCAGCTCACCTATACAGGGGGGAGTTAATGAAAAACTGTTTTTT. Translating gives CASSPIQGGVNEKLFF.

The chain has TRBV5-1 and TRBJ1-2, with unresolved D. The CDR3 spans 17 residues. V was pared by 4 bases and J by 0 bases, with 19 bases between. The germline V gene has CDR1 SGHRS and CDR2 YFSETQ. In nucleotides, the CDR3 is TGCGCCAGCAGCAGACGGGTCCCTTCCGACCCTAACTATGGCTACACCTTC. Translated: CASSRRVPSDPNYGYTF. Full variable domain (missing parts from reference TRBV5-1 and TRBJ1-2): KAGVTQTPRYLIKTRGQQVTLSCSPISGHRSVSWYQQTPGQGLQFLFEYFSETQRNKGNFPGRFSGRQFSNSRSEMNVSTLELGDSALYLCASSRRVPSDPNYGYTFGSGTRLTVV.

V and J are TRBV9 and TRBJ2-1; no firm D call. V was clipped by 4 bases and J by 0 bases, with 5 bases between them. From germline, CDR1 is SGDLS and CDR2 YYNGEE. The CDR3 runs to 13 residues. CDR3 in amino acids: CASSFSSYNEQFF. DNA of the CDR3: TGTGCCAGCAGCTTCAGCTCCTACAATGAGCAGTTCTTC.

V gene TRBV6-1 combines with J gene TRBJ1-5; a weak D match, TRBD1 (5 bases). V was cut by 4 bases and J by 5 bases, with 12 bases left in between. The CDR3 extends over 14 amino acids. Germline V CDR1 and CDR2: MNHNS, SASEGT. CDR3 DNA: TGTGCCAGCAGTGTACCCAGGGCCGATCAGCCCCAGCATTTT. Translation: CASSVPRADQPQHF.

The chain recombines TRBV5-1 with TRBJ2-1, with 7 bases fitting TRBD1. In germline, CDR1 is SGHRS, CDR2 YFSETQ. The V and J ends lost 1 base and 0 bases, in that order; junction bases with no gene match: 4. The CDR3 runs 16 residues. CDR3 DNA: TGCGCCAGCAGCTTGCCTAGGGACAGCTCCTACAATGAGCAGTTCTTC. It translates to CASSLPRDSSYNEQFF.

This chain's CDR3 is CASSYSGRGAEAFF. DNA for the CDR3: TGTGCCAGCAGTTACAGCGGGCGAGGGGCTGAAGCTTTCTTT. The V call is TRBV6-6, the J call TRBJ1-1, with a possible D match to TRBD1 (5 bases). The CDR3 has 14 residues. From germline, CDR1 is MNHNY and CDR2 SVGAGI (reference sequence). V dropped 2 bases and J dropped 6 bases, with 13 bases sitting between them.

The chain has TRBV4-1 and TRBJ1-1; D is undetermined. CDR1 and CDR2 from the germline V gene are MGHRA and YSYEKL. Trimming stripped 0 bases from V and 9 bases from J, with 11 bases between. This CDR3 contains 13 residues. The DNA for the CDR3 is TGCGCCAGCAGCCAAGATCGGGAACTCAAAGCTTTCTTT. This encodes CASSQDRELKAFF.

This sequence joins TRBV30 and TRBJ2-3; D perhaps matches TRBD1 (5 bases). The V end lost 1 base, the J end lost 5 bases, and 13 bases lay between the germline ends. Germline V gene sequence: CDR1 GTSNPN, CDR2 SVGIG (reference sequence). This CDR3 is built from 14 residues. The CDR3 protein is CAWSASDSVDTQYF. DNA for the CDR3: TGTGCCTGGAGTGCCTCAGACAGCGTAGATACGCAGTATTTT.